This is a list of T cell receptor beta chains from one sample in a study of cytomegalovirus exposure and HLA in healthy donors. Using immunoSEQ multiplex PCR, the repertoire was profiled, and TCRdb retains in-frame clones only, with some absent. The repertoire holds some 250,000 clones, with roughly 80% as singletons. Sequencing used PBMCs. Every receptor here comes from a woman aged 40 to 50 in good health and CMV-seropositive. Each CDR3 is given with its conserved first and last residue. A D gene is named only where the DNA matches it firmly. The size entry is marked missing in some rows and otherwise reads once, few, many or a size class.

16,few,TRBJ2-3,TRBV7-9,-,TGTTCCAGCACCCCCGGGCGGCTAGCCGGCACAGATACGCAGTATTTT,CSSTPGRLAGTDTQYF
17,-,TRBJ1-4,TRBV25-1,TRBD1,TGTGCCAGCAGTGCTCCAGCAGGACAGGGGGGAAATGAAAAACTGTTTTTT,CASSAPAGQGGNEKLFF
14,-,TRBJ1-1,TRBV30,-,TGTGCCTGGTGGTCCCAGGGTACGAACACTGAAGCTTTCTTT,CAWWSQGTNTEAFF
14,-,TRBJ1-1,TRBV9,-,TGTGCCAGCAGCGTAGTGACAGGGAACACTGAAGCTTTCTTT,CASSVVTGNTEAFF
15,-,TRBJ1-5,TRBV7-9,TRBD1,TGTGCCAGCAGCAGTGGGACAGGGTGGAATCAGCCCCAGCATTTT,CASSSGTGWNQPQHF
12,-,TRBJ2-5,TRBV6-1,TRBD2,TGTGCCACCTCCCTAGCGGCGGAGACCCAGTACTTC,CATSLAAETQYF
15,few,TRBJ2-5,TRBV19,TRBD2,TGTGCCAGTAATAGCGGGAGTTCGGGGTCAGAGACCCAGTACTTC,CASNSGSSGSETQYF
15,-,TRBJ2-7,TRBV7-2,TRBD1,TGTGCCAGCAGCTTCGGCACAGGGGGTTTCTACGAGCAGTACTTC,CASSFGTGGFYEQYF
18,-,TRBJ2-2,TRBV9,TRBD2,TGTGCCAGCAGCGTCGGAGCGGGGGGCACTACGAACACCGGGGAGCTGTTTTTT,CASSVGAGGTTNTGELFF
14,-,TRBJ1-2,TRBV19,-,TGTGCCAGTAGTACCGACTGGGGCTATGGAGGCTACACCTTC,CASSTDWGYGGYTF